This TCR beta chain originates from a study of regulatory T cells in long-lasting Graves disease. V lost 4 bases, J lost 3 bases, and 19 bases lay in between. Germline lookup yields CDR1 SGHTA and CDR2 FQGTGA. This CDR3 is built from 17 residues. In building TCR beta libraries, iRepertoire HTBI primers were used together with Arm-PCR of CDR3 regions. TCRdb re-called the multiplex PCR reads with MiXCR, one entry per CDR3 protein. The table includes over 350,000 distinct CDR3 sequences, less than 15% detected once. This clonotype has a count of ten or more. Time point denoted: newly diagnosed GD, antithyroid drugs for less than 3 months. From RNA extracted from PBMCs, the TCR library was made. These same records also appear under a second study, on T cells in Graves' hyperthyroidism and ophthalmopathy. That source notes: Newly diagnosed hyperthyroidism, duration under 2 months, in patients aged 18 to 65.

The TCR originated in a woman aged 50 to 60 with Graves disease. The gene calls are TRBV7-3 and TRBJ2-1, with D perhaps matching TRBD1 or TRBD2 (5 bases each). The material was peripheral blood mononuclear cells (PBMCs), obtained at new diagnosis, from a patient treated with antithyroid drugs. CDR3 region: CASSSVTGTQHYNEQFF. DNA for the CDR3: TGTGCCAGCAGCTCCGTAACCGGGACGCAGCACTACAATGAGCAGTTCTTC.